Given below is one TCR beta chain in context. The data derive from a study of blood T cell repertoires in COVID-19. The protocol was immunoSEQ multiplex PCR, while the TCRdb copy is restricted to in-frame clones and leaves out a portion. The data show some 330,000 clones, 92% seen once. The receptor was derived from a woman aged 25 to 39 who had recovered from COVID-19. Sequences were obtained from PBMCs or T cells enriched from blood (not recorded which).

The CDR3 sequence: CASSHLQGLNTEAFF. The CDR3 region has the DNA TGTGCCAGCAGCCACCTACAGGGATTGAACACTGAAGCTTTCTTT. V usage is TRBV11-1 and J usage is TRBJ1-1, with D possibly matching TRBD1 (6 bases). Germline V CDR1 and CDR2: SGHAT, FQDESV (reference sequence). The CDR3 is 15 residues long. Trimming took off 5 bases at V and 0 bases at J, with 13 bases between the two ends.